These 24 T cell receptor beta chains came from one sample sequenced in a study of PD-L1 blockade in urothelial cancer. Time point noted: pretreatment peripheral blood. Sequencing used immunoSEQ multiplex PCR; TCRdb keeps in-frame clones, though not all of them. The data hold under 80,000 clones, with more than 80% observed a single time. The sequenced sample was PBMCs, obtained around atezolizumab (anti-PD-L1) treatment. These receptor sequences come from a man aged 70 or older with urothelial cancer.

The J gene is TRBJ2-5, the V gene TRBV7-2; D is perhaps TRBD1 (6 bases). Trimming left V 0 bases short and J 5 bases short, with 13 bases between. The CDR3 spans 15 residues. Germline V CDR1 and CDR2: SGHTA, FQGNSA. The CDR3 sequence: CASSLAQGSWETQYF. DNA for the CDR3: TGTGCCAGCAGCTTAGCTCAGGGGTCATGGGAGACCCAGTACTTC.

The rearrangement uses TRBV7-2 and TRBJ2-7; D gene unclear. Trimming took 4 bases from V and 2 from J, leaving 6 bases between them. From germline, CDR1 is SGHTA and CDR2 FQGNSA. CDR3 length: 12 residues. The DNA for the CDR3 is TGTGCCAGCAGCTCTACTACCTACGAGCAGTACTTC. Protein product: CASSSTTYEQYF. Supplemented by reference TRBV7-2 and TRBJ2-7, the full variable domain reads GAGVSQSPSNKVTEKGKDVELRCDPISGHTALYWYRQSLGQGLEFLIYFQGNSAPDKSGLPSDRFSAERTGGSVSTLTIQRTQQEDSAVYLCASSSTTYEQYFGPGTRLTVT.

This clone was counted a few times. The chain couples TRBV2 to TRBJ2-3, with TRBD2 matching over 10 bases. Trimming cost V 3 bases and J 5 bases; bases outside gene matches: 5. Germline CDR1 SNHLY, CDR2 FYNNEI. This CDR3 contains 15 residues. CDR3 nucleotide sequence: TGTGCCAGCAGTGATGCGGCTAGCGGGGGAGATACGCAGTATTTT. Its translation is CASSDAASGGDTQYF. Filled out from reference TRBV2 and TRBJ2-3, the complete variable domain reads EPEVTQTPSHQVTQMGQEVILRCVPISNHLYFYWYRQILGQKVEFLVSFYNNEISEKSEIFDDQFSVERPDGSNFTLKIRSTKLEDSAMYFCASSDAASGGDTQYFGPGTRLTVL.

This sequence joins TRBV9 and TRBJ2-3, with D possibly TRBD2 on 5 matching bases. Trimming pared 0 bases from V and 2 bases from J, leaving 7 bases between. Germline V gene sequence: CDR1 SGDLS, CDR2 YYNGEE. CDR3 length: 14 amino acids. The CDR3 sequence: CASSVDRDTDTQYF. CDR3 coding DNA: TGTGCCAGCAGCGTAGACCGGGACACAGATACGCAGTATTTT.

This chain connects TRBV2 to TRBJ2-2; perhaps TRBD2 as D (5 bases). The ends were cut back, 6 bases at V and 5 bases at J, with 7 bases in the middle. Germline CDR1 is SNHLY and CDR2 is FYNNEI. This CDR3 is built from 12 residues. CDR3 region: CASRRETGELFF. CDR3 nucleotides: TGTGCCAGCAGGAGGGAGACCGGGGAGCTGTTTTTT.

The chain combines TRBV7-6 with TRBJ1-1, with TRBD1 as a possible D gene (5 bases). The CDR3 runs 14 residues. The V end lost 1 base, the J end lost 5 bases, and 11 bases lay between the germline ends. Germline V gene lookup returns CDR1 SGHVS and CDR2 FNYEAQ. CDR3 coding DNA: TGTGCCAGCAGCTTAGGCAGACAGACGACTGAAGCTTTCTTT. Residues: CASSLGRQTTEAFF.

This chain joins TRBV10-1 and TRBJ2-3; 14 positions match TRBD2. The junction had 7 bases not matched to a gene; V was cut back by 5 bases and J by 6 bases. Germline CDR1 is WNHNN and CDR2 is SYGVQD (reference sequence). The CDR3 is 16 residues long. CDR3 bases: TGCGCCAGCAGTAGAACCGGGACTAGCGGGAGCGATACGCAGTATTTT. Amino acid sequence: CASSRTGTSGSDTQYF.

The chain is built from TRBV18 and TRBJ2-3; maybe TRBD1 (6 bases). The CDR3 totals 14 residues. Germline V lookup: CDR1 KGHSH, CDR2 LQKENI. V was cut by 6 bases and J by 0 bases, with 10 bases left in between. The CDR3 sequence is CASSGASSTDTQYF. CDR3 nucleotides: TGTGCCAGCTCGGGGGCTAGTAGCACAGATACGCAGTATTTT. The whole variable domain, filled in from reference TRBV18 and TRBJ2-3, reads NAGVMQNPRHLVRRRGQEARLRCSPMKGHSHVYWYRQLPEEGLKFMVYLQKENIIDESGMPKERFSAEFPKEGPSILRIQQVVRGDSAAYFCASSGASSTDTQYFGPGTRLTVL.

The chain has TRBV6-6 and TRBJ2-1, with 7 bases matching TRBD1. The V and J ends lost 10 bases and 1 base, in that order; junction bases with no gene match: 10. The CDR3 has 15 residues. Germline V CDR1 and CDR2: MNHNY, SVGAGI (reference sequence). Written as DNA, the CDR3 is TGTGCCACGGAGGCCGCGACAGGGTCCTACAATGAGCAGTTCTTC. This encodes CATEAATGSYNEQFF.

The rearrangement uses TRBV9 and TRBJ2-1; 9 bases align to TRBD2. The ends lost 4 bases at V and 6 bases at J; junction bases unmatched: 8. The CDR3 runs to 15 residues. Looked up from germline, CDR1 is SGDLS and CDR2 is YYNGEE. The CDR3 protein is CASSKGLAFSNEQFF. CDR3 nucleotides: TGTGCCAGCAGCAAAGGACTAGCGTTCAGCAATGAGCAGTTCTTC.

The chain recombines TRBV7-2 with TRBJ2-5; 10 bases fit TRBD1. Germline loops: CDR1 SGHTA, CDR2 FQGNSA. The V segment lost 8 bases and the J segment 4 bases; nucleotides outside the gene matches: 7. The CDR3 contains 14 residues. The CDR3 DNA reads TGTGCCAGCCTTTCGGGACAGGGGAGAGAGACCCAGTACTTC. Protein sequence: CASLSGQGRETQYF.

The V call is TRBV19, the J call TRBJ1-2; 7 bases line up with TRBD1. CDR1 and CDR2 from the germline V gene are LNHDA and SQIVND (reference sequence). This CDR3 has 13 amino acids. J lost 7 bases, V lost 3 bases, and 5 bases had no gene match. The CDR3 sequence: CASSIGTAPGYTF. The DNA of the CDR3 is TGTGCCAGTAGTATCGGGACAGCCCCTGGCTACACCTTC.

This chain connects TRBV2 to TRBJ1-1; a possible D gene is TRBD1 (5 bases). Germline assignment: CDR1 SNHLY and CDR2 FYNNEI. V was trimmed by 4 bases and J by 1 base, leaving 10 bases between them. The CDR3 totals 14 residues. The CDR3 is CASSVSTGNTEAFF. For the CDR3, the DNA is TGTGCCAGCAGTGTCTCTACAGGGAACACTGAAGCTTTCTTT. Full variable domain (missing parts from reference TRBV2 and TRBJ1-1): EPEVTQTPSHQVTQMGQEVILRCVPISNHLYFYWYRQILGQKVEFLVSFYNNEISEKSEIFDDQFSVERPDGSNFTLKIRSTKLEDSAMYFCASSVSTGNTEAFFGQGTRLTVV.

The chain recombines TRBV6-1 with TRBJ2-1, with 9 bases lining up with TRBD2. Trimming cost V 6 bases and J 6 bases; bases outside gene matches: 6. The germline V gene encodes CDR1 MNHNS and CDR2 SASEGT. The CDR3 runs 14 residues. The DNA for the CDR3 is TGTGCCAGCAGGTTAGCGGGGGACCTCAATGAGCAGTTCTTC. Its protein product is CASRLAGDLNEQFF.

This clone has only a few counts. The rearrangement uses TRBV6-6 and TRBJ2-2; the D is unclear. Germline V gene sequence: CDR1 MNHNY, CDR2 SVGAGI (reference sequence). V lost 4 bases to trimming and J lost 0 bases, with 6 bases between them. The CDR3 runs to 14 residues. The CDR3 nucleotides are TGTGCCAGCAGTTCTAGAGCGAACACCGGGGAGCTGTTTTTT. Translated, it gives CASSSRANTGELFF.

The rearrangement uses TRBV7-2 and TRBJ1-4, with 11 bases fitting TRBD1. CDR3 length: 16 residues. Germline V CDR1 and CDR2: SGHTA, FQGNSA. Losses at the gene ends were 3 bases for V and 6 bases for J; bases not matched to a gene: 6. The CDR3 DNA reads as TGTGCCAGCAGCTTGAGCCCGGGACAGGGGGATGAAAAACTGTTTTTT. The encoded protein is CASSLSPGQGDEKLFF.

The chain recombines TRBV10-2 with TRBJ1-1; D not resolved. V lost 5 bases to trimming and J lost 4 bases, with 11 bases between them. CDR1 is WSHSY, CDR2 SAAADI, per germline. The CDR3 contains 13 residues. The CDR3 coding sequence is TGCGCCAGCAGTAGCGAGGTTGGCACTGAAGCTTTCTTT. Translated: CASSSEVGTEAFF.

The CDR3 reads CASSSRGATEAFF. The CDR3 DNA is TGTGCCAGCAGTTCCCGGGGGGCCACTGAAGCTTTCTTT. The rearrangement joins TRBV2 to TRBJ1-1; D might be TRBD1 (6 bases). Germline CDR1 reads SNHLY; CDR2 reads FYNNEI. V was pared by 5 bases and J by 4 bases, with 11 bases between. There are 13 residues in the CDR3.

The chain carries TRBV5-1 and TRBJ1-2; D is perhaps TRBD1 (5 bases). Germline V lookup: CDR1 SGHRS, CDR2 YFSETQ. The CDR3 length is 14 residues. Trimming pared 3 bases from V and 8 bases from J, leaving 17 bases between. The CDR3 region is CASSSQDIGLGYTF. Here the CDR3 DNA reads TGCGCCAGCAGCTCACAGGATATAGGTCTCGGCTACACCTTC. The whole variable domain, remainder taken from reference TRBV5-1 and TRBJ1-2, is KAGVTQTPRYLIKTRGQQVTLSCSPISGHRSVSWYQQTPGQGLQFLFEYFSETQRNKGNFPGRFSGRQFSNSRSEMNVSTLELGDSALYLCASSSQDIGLGYTFGSGTRLTVV.

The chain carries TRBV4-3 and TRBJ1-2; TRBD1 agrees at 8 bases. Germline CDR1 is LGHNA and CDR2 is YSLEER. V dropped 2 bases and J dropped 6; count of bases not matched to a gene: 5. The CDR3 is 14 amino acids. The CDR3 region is CASSQQDRVDGYTF. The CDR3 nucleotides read TGCGCCAGCAGCCAACAGGACAGGGTGGATGGCTACACCTTC.

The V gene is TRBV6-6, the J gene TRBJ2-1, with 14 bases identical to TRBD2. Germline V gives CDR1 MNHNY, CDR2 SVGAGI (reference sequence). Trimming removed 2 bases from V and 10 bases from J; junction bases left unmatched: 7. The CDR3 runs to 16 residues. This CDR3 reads CASSYTGTSGREEQFF. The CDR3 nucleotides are TGTGCCAGCAGTTACACCGGGACTAGCGGGAGAGAGGAGCAGTTCTTC.

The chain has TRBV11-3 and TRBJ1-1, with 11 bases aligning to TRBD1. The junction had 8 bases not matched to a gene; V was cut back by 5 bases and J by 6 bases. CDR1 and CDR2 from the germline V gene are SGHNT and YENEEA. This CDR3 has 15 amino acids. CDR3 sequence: CASSGRGQGVPEAFF. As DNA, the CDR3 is TGTGCCAGCAGCGGCCGGGGACAGGGGGTACCTGAAGCTTTCTTT.

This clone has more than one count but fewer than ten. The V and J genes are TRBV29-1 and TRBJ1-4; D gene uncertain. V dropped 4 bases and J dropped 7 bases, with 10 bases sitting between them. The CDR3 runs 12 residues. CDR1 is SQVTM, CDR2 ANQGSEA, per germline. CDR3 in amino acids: CSVAGVGEKLFF. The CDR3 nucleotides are TGCAGCGTTGCCGGGGTGGGTGAAAAACTGTTTTTT.

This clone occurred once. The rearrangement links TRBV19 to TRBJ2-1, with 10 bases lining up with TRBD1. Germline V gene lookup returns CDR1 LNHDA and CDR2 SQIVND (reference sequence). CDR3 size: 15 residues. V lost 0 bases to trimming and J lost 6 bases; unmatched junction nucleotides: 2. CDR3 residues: CASSIDRDRGNEQFF. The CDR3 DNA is TGTGCCAGTAGTATAGATCGGGACAGGGGCAATGAGCAGTTCTTC.